The rows below give T cell receptor beta chains drawn from one sample of a study of shared clonotypes between healthy human individuals. Method: immunoSEQ multiplex PCR; TCRdb's copy keeps in-frame clones and lacks some. The repertoire has some 1,400,000 clones, 95% to 97% of them found once; the top ten carry roughly 1.2%. The sample taken for sequencing was naive CD4+ T cells sorted from blood. The source is a man under 40 in good health. The conserved cysteine and the conserved F or W are not part of the CDR3 here.

J gene,V gene,CDR3 protein
TRBJ2-1,TRBV19,ASSDRRSSYNEQF
TRBJ1-1,TRBV18,ASSPPGRGMNTEAF
TRBJ2-5,TRBV28,ASSLIFLQGTSGAGGTQY
TRBJ1-1,TRBV6-6,ASQRLRTEAF
TRBJ1-5,TRBV2,ASRALDRARQPQH
TRBJ2-1,TRBV2,ASSEGAGSYNEQF
TRBJ2-6,TRBV11-2,ASSRLAGVGSGANVLT
TRBJ2-3,TRBV7-8,ASSGRGRTDTQY
TRBJ1-2,TRBV7-2,ASQQPTVRNYGYT
TRBJ2-7,TRBV6-1,ASRKQANYEQY
TRBJ2-1,TRBV4-1,ASSQVFERRGEQF
TRBJ2-7,TRBV21-1,ASSCPRPGGRYEQY
TRBJ2-6,TRBV19,ASSIPGVSGANVLT
TRBJ1-2,TRBV25-1,ASSEQLAGYGYT
TRBJ1-2,TRBV9,ASSNRDSDYGYT
TRBJ2-1,TRBV6-6,ASSYDGEYSYNEQF
TRBJ2-7,TRBV9,ASSVGSDGQPYTRVGYEQY
TRBJ1-4,TRBV29-1,SVGSRGEKLF
TRBJ2-7,TRBV5-1,ASSYSAGGVTYEQY
TRBJ1-1,TRBV19,ASSLPGAYEAF
TRBJ1-2,TRBV6-1,ASSLTAANYGYT
TRBJ2-7,TRBV2,ASSGPSEPMAHEQY
TRBJ1-2,TRBV28,ASSLGQGGGYT
TRBJ2-3,TRBV18,ASSPVYLGRDRDTDTQY
TRBJ2-7,TRBV18,ASSPKSGTLAELY
TRBJ2-5,TRBV5-5,ASRVLLQGGTQY
TRBJ2-5,TRBV5-1,ASSFGGSAETQY